This T cell receptor (beta chain) comes out of a study of shared clonotypes between healthy human individuals. It was CD45RO-negative cells, positively selected for CCR7, that made up naive CD8 cells, with terminally differentiated effector memory CD45RA+ cells excluded. The assay was immunoSEQ multiplex PCR, and TCRdb's table has in-frame clones only and misses some. The profile shows some 2,000,000 clones, about 95% of them singletons. V was shortened by 7 bases and J by 1 base, with 11 bases between the two germline ends. The CDR3 spans 14 residues. From germline, CDR1 is LNHDA and CDR2 SQIVND (reference sequence). Points from the study as a whole: The generation probabilities recorded for non-shared clonotypes fell below those of clonotypes shared by all four donors. Naive subsets usually exceeded memory subsets in estimated richness.

Comment on this clone: What it binds is unknown.

This receptor was taken from a man younger than 35 in good health. This chain joins TRBV19 and TRBJ1-5; D ambiguous. Sequencing was done on a sample of naive CD8+ T cells sorted from blood. CDR3 nucleotide sequence: TGTGCCAGTACTAGGGATTGGAGCAATCAGCCCCAGCATTTT. This codes for CASTRDWSNQPQHF.